The text below deals with one T cell receptor (beta chain). Original methodology: The assay estimated nucleated cells by amplifying reference gene primers. Here immunoSEQ multiplex PCR was the method, and the copy in TCRdb shows in-frame clones only, minus some. V, J and clone size are taken as reported in that table, and D and trimming were inferred from the DNA itself. The data show roughly 140,000 clones, with roughly four fifths seen just once and 1.5% to 2% held by the top ten. Participants' reported clinical history set cohort assignment. People in the exposed group encountered a COVID-19 case within 2 weeks before entering the study. The data were taken from a study of blood T cell repertoires in COVID-19. The wider study: The United States, Italy and Spain provided the acute and convalescent COVID-19 samples.

V shed 8 bases and J shed 0 bases, with 14 bases lying between them. The CDR3 extends over 15 amino acids. Germline CDR1 and CDR2: LNHNV and YYDKDF (reference sequence). The material sequenced was PBMCs or T cells enriched from blood (not recorded which). J is TRBJ2-1 and V is TRBV15; D is perhaps TRBD2 (5 bases). This TCR derives from a woman between 18 and 30 years old who had been exposed to COVID-19. As DNA, the CDR3 is TGTGCCACCTCACCCCTGGCGGGCTCCTACAATGAGCAGTTCTTC. Translated, it gives CATSPLAGSYNEQFF.